Listed below are T cell receptor beta chains from one sample, sequenced in a study of vaccination and CD4 T cells after COVID-19. No antigens are known for them. TCRdb independently ran MiXCR on the PCR reads; one entry per CDR3 protein. The sample includes some 16,000 distinct CDR3 sequences, roughly 45% seen only once; the top ten take 6.5%. The sequencing here drew on CD4+ T cells from blood, cultured in vitro, taken after SARS-CoV-2 vaccination. Receptors were obtained from a human donor who had recovered from COVID-19. The CDR3 runs from the conserved cysteine through the conserved F or W.

v_call cdr3_aa
TRBV20-1 CSPWGGSTDTQYF
TRBV24-1 CATSDRTSGRREQYF
TRBV15 CATSRAASNQPQHF
TRBV2 CASIWTGTGEQYF
TRBV7-7 CASSSGKYNEQFF
TRBV6-5 CASSYTPYQPQHF
TRBV7-3 CASSKNPGQGIYEQYF
TRBV5-1 CASGTLYTDTQYF
TRBV11-3 CASSSNRGYNEQFF
TRBV5-6 CASSSNGGTNEKLFF
TRBV6-4 CASSEGLAGVDTQYF
TRBV20-1 CSARDGGLASYEQYF
TRBV2 CASSDSEGWGSQYF
TRBV20-1 CSAKQGGTDTQYF
TRBV20-1 CSARSDRGRSDTQYF
TRBV11-2 CASSLDRGTYNEQFF
TRBV20-1 CSANPTTDTQYF
TRBV18 CASSPAISVGITEAFF
TRBV27 CASSLSAQSYEQYF
TRBV2 CASMRDSYGYTF
TRBV28 CASGKPRDNTDTQYF
TRBV20-1 CSARGGLAGGPRANTGELFF
TRBV15 CATSRGEGANEQYF
TRBV5-6 CASSSHSRFYDSNQPQHF
TRBV20-1 CSARTSGIDTQYF
TRBV18 CASSPPSGRAGIYNEQFF
TRBV27 CASSFYGLAGATDTQYF
TRBV27 CASRQGVFETQYF
TRBV11-3 CASSSRTSGSGEQFF
TRBV5-1 CASSLGVSKETQYF
TRBV7-8 CASSLAAGAETQYF
TRBV20-1 CSARRGLMNTEAFF
TRBV5-4 CASTGPTRDEQYF
TRBV7-3 CASSPQGATGELFF
TRBV24-1 CATSDTSGRTYNEQFF
TRBV5-1 CASSPRTAMETEAFF
TRBV20-1 CSARPYTEAFF
TRBV11-1 CASSGQGREQYF
TRBV30 CAWTTGMDSPLHF
TRBV6-1 CASSEGGDTEAFF
TRBV4-1 CASSLNTWDRGTDTQYF
TRBV6-5 CASSYSASGRDGETQYF
TRBV20-1 CSATRVAQSEQYF
TRBV6-5 CASSYYGASRGEKLFF
TRBV2 CASSPRAGGYNEQFF
TRBV27 CASSLGPRQPQHF
TRBV19 CASSDTGYRAYGYTF
TRBV7-2 CASSLGALDQPQHF
TRBV20-1 CSARVPGTLYGYTF
TRBV15 CATSRGDLWVAKNIQYF
TRBV19 CASRPSWERSSSPLHF
TRBV12-3/TRBV12-4 CASRLTVNQPQHF
TRBV6-1 CASSEALTETYEQYF
TRBV28 CASRFQGGEKLFF
TRBV6-1 CASSLGRGSYNEQFF